A selection of T cell receptor beta chains follows, all from one sample in a study of OX40 agonist ivuxolimab in advanced cancers. The data were produced by immunoSEQ multiplex PCR, yet TCRdb's version contains in-frame clones alone and is incomplete. The table lists about 6,700 clones, about 95% of them singletons, with 9.5% to 12% in the top ten. The source was CD4+ or CD8+ T cells sorted from blood, collected in a trial of the OX40 agonist ivuxolimab. These receptors were obtained from an adult with an advanced solid tumor such as melanoma, head and neck, liver or kidney cancer. CDR3s include the opening cysteine and the closing phenylalanine or tryptophan. A D gene is named only where the DNA matches it firmly. Only part of the rows carry a size: once, few, many, or a class if the clone is expanded.

CDR3 protein: CASSSTGGGGTTFPYGYTF
CDR3 DNA: TGTGCCAGTAGTTCAACGGGAGGAGGCGGGACAACTTTTCCCTATGGCTACACCTTC
V gene: TRBV19
J gene: TRBJ1-2
D gene: .
clone size: .

CDR3 protein: CASSLNSYEQYF
CDR3 DNA: TGTGCCAGCAGCTTAAACTCCTACGAGCAGTACTTC
V gene: TRBV5-4
J gene: TRBJ2-7
D gene: .
clone size: .

CDR3 protein: CASSKEIDGKVRVFYEQYF
CDR3 DNA: TGTGCCAGCAGCAAAGAGATAGACGGTAAAGTTCGAGTATTCTACGAGCAGTACTTC
V gene: TRBV21-1
J gene: TRBJ2-7
D gene: .
clone size: .

CDR3 protein: CAWSPGSGNTIYF
CDR3 DNA: TGTGCCTGGAGTCCGGGCTCTGGAAACACCATATATTTT
V gene: TRBV30
J gene: TRBJ1-3
D gene: .
clone size: .

CDR3 protein: CSVGGSNTEAFF
CDR3 DNA: TGCAGCGTTGGAGGTTCGAACACTGAAGCTTTCTTT
V gene: TRBV29-1
J gene: TRBJ1-1
D gene: .
clone size: .

CDR3 protein: CASSDTGGGQPQHF
CDR3 DNA: TGTGCCAGCAGTGACACAGGGGGAGGGCAGCCCCAGCATTTT
V gene: TRBV28
J gene: TRBJ1-5
D gene: TRBD1
clone size: .

CDR3 protein: CASRSNQKVCRNYGYTF
CDR3 DNA: TGTGCCAGCAGGTCAAATCAAAAGGTCTGTAGGAACTATGGCTACACCTTC
V gene: TRBV21-1
J gene: TRBJ1-2
D gene: .
clone size: .

CDR3 protein: CASSSAPGQGYQETQYF
CDR3 DNA: TGTGCCAGCAGCTCCGCCCCGGGACAGGGTTATCAAGAGACCCAGTACTTC
V gene: TRBV11-1
J gene: TRBJ2-5
D gene: TRBD1
clone size: .

CDR3 protein: CASSLGQGDEQYF
CDR3 DNA: TGCGCCAGCAGCTTAGGACAGGGTGACGAGCAGTACTTC
V gene: TRBV5-1
J gene: TRBJ2-7
D gene: TRBD1
clone size: .

CDR3 protein: CASGTGGNTEAFF
CDR3 DNA: TGCGCCAGCGGGACAGGGGGGAACACTGAAGCTTTCTTT
V gene: TRBV5-1
J gene: TRBJ1-1
D gene: TRBD1
clone size: .

CDR3 protein: CASSLAAFWGKGVYEQYF
CDR3 DNA: TGCGCCAGCAGCTTGGCCGCCTTCTGGGGAAAAGGGGTCTACGAGCAGTACTTC
V gene: TRBV5-1
J gene: TRBJ2-7
D gene: .
clone size: .

CDR3 protein: CAISSAGNEKLFF
CDR3 DNA: TGTGCCATCAGTTCGGCAGGGAATGAAAAACTGTTTTTT
V gene: TRBV10-3
J gene: TRBJ1-4
D gene: .
clone size: once

CDR3 protein: CASRLIGTGSYNEQFF
CDR3 DNA: TGTGCCAGCAGACTAATCGGGACTGGTTCGTACAATGAGCAGTTCTTC
V gene: TRBV28
J gene: TRBJ2-1
D gene: .
clone size: .

CDR3 protein: CASSVTRTSGINEQYF
CDR3 DNA: TGTGCCAGCAGCGTTACCCGGACTAGCGGGATTAACGAGCAGTACTTC
V gene: TRBV7-9
J gene: TRBJ2-7
D gene: TRBD2
clone size: .

CDR3 protein: CASSQGQGRGETQYF
CDR3 DNA: TGTGCCAGCAGCCAAGGACAGGGCCGAGGGGAGACCCAGTACTTC
V gene: TRBV7-3
J gene: TRBJ2-5
D gene: TRBD1
clone size: .

CDR3 protein: CASSQGGGRGLHNEQFF
CDR3 DNA: TGCGCCAGCAGTCAAGGTGGAGGACGGGGACTTCACAATGAGCAGTTCTTC
V gene: TRBV23-1
J gene: TRBJ2-1
D gene: .
clone size: .

CDR3 protein: CASSLAPSGGISGANVLTF
CDR3 DNA: TGCGCCAGCAGCTTGGCTCCTAGCGGGGGCATCTCTGGGGCCAACGTCCTGACTTTC
V gene: TRBV5-1
J gene: TRBJ2-6
D gene: TRBD2
clone size: .

CDR3 protein: CASSKYGSYEQYF
CDR3 DNA: TGTGCCAGCAGCAAATACGGCTCCTACGAGCAGTACTTC
V gene: TRBV21-1
J gene: TRBJ2-7
D gene: .
clone size: .